These 2 T cell receptor beta chains were sequenced from one sample in a study of blood T cell repertoires in COVID-19. Sequencing used immunoSEQ multiplex PCR; TCRdb keeps in-frame clones, though not all of them. The sample contains 65,000 to 85,000 clones, roughly 90% of which appear only once. Sequencing input: peripheral blood. These TCRs come from an elderly man with COVID-19, enrolled during active disease.

The chain couples TRBV29-1 to TRBJ2-3; D may be TRBD2 (7 bases). Deletions cut 5 bases from V and 5 bases from J, with 14 bases between. CDR1 and CDR2 from the germline V gene are SQVTM and ANQGSEA. The CDR3 totals 13 residues. Here the CDR3 reads CSVRGGAGDTQYF. In DNA form, the CDR3 reads TGCAGCGTTCGAGGGGGGGCCGGAGATACGCAGTATTTT.

The chain couples TRBV7-3 to TRBJ2-2; D possibly corresponds to TRBD1 (6 bases). V was pared by 3 bases and J by 6 bases, with 11 bases between. Germline CDR1 reads SGHTA; CDR2 reads FQGTGA. The CDR3 totals 14 residues. The CDR3 DNA is TGTGCCAGCAGCTTCCAGGGGAGCGCCGGGGAGCTGTTTTTT. Translation: CASSFQGSAGELFF. Full variable domain (outside the CDR3, taken from reference TRBV7-3 and TRBJ2-2): GAGVSQTPSNKVTEKGKYVELRCDPISGHTALYWYRQSLGQGPEFLIYFQGTGAADDSGLPNDRFFAVRPEGSVSTLKIQRTERGDSAVYLCASSFQGSAGELFFGEGSRLTVL.